This TCR beta chain was sequenced for a study of CD8+CD57+ T cells in acquired aplastic anemia listed by TCRdb under 2018. Regarding the complete study: Extracted DNA from sorted CD4+ and CD8+ cells averaged 3.2 ug, ranging from about 0.19 to 30 ug. A CD8+CD57+ expansion meant a frequency higher than the mean frequency seen in healthy subjects.

The CDR3, from cysteine to phenylalanine, totals 14 residues. Only the CDR3 part of the read is kept: 42 bases, read in frame from the first base. V loses 5 bases of germline sequence and J loses 3 bases, and the interval between the two ends is 13 bases. On the study overall, not on this receptor specifically: Between patients and healthy controls, no significant difference in CD8+ Simpson's diversity was found (P=0.060). Although under 35 CD8+ CDR3 sequences were shared by patients and controls, these sequences appeared highly expressed in patients and within the immunodominant clones of patients.

Genomic DNA served as template for TCR beta VDJ combination and CDR3 sequence profiling. TCR repertoire sequencing was run on an Illumina HiSeq 2000. Regarding the original processing steps: Repertoires were assessed using TRBV/TRBJ rearrangement plots, CDR3 size and DJ length profiles, and Simpson's diversity index. Whichever DNA sequence was most abundant in the deep sequencing data was defined as the immunodominant clone. CDR3 amino acid sequences were screened for sharing across subjects and compared with published repertoires and the VDJdb database. TCRdb reprocessing: public reads trimmed at Q25 with fastp, clones called with MiXCR, in-frame beta chains kept. Every CDR3 protein is listed once, alongside the most common genes and DNA of its rows. The V and J calls here are based on TCRdb, not the publication. Here the sample has about 200,000 distinct CDR3 sequences; 65% occur a single time. The ten largest clones take up about three fifths of the sample.

As concerns this clonotype: Its target antigen remains unknown. The record has no base qualities; no much larger clone is one base away.

The patients picked for sequencing were ones in whom flow cytometry had shown an expansion of CD8+CD57+ cells. Every patient had severe acquired aplastic anemia, diagnosed using the International Study of Aplastic Anemia and Agranulocytosis and Camitta criteria. No patient had received any therapy when blood was sampled. The study deep-sequenced TCR repertoires of sorted CD4+ and CD8+ blood T cells from severe aplastic anemia patients and healthy subjects. Patients were enrolled in the USA under clinicaltrials.gov protocols 00001620, 01623167, 00001397, 00071045, 00081523 and 00961064. Ficoll-Paque density gradient centrifugation was used to isolate peripheral blood mononuclear cells. Before DNA was extracted, CD4+ and CD8+ T cells were sorted using either FACS or magnetic beads.

The chain couples TRBV12-3 or TRBV12-4 to TRBJ1-2; perhaps TRBD1 is the D gene, with 5 bases matching. What was sequenced was sorted CD4+, CD8+, or CD8+CD57+ T cells (not recorded which) from PBMCs. This clonotype was obtained from a human donor with aplastic anemia. DNA sequence: TGTGCCAGCAGTGTAGGGGACGGATACTATGGCTACACCTTC. Its protein reads: CASSVGDGYYGYTF.